The clone carrying this TCR beta chain has a count of ten or more. This entry comes from a study of low-dose radiotherapy and immunotherapy resistance in tumors. Noted time point: after trial treatment. Regarding treatment: LDRT plus nivolumab, ipilimumab, low-dose cyclophosphamide and aspirin (RACIN trial). With V trimmed by 4 bases and J by 3 bases, 14 bases remained unmatched. The CDR3 runs 18 residues. The germline CDR1 and CDR2 sequences are MGHRA and YSYEKL. With TRAV- and TRBV-specific primers, first-strand cDNA was made, covering the alpha and beta chains. The TCRs were subjected to amplification over 20 PCR cycles employing a constant-region primer in conjunction with a V-primer adapter. TCRdb itself ran the reads through MiXCR, one entry per CDR3 protein. The sample comprises roughly 95,000 distinct CDR3 sequences, about 20% of which are singletons, and over 10% rests with the top ten.

The sequenced sample was PBMCs, obtained after low-dose radiotherapy plus immunotherapy. The receptor was derived from a female donor with ovarian cancer. The chain links TRBV4-1 to TRBJ2-3; 9 nucleotides align to TRBD1. The CDR3: CASSPRGAGTGRTDTQYF. CDR3 DNA: TGCGCCAGCAGCCCCAGGGGCGCCGGGACAGGGAGGACAGATACGCAGTATTTT.